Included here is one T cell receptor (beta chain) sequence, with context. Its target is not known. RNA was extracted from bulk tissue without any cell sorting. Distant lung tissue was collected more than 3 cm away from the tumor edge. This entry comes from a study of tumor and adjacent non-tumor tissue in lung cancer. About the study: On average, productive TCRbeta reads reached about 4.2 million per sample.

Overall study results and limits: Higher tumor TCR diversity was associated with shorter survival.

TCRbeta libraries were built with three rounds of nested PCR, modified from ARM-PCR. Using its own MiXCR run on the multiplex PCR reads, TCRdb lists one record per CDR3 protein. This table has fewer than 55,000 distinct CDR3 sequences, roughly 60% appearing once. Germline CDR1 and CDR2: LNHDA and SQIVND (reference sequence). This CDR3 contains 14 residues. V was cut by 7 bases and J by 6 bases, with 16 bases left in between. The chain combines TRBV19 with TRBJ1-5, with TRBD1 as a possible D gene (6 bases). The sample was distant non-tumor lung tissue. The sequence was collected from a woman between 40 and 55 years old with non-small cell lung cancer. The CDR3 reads CASKGQRKGQPQHF. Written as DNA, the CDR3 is TGTGCCAGTAAAGGACAGCGCAAGGGTCAGCCCCAGCATTTT.